Sequencing of this TCR beta chain was carried out in a study of blood T cell repertoires in COVID-19. Study at large: Whether acute or convalescent, the COVID-19 samples came from the United States, Italy and Spain.

Measured with immunoSEQ multiplex PCR; TCRdb has only the in-frame clones, and not every one. The table lists approximately 290,000 clones, roughly 84% of them singletons. Germline V gene data show CDR1 as MNHEY and CDR2 as SVGAGI. V shed 2 bases, J shed 7 bases, and the junction held 5 bases outside the gene matches. CDR3 length: 14 amino acids. In its sample, this clone was seen a few times. V is TRBV6-5 and J is TRBJ1-5; 7 nucleotides agree with TRBD1. Sequenced: peripheral blood. This TCR came from a human donor with COVID-19, enrolled during active disease. The donor label of this sample is uncertain. CDR3 DNA: TGTGCCAGCAGTTACAGGCAGGGGGGACAGCCCCAGCATTTT. Amino acid sequence: CASSYRQGGQPQHF.